These 18 T cell receptor beta chains originate from one sample sequenced in a study of shared clonotypes between healthy human individuals. Assay: immunoSEQ multiplex PCR; the TCRdb copy retains only in-frame clones and omits some. The sample includes hundreds of thousands of clones, just under 97% of them seen just once. Selected positively for CCR7 and CD45RO-negative, naive CD8 cells excluded terminally differentiated effector memory CD45RA+ cells. Source material: naive CD8+ T cells sorted from blood. The receptor set was obtained from a woman aged 25 to 39 in good health.

The rearrangement joins TRBV7-9 to TRBJ1-2; 7 bases are a match to TRBD1. The ends lost 0 bases at V and 4 bases at J; junction bases unmatched: 5. Germline V gene lookup returns CDR1 SEHNR and CDR2 FQNEAQ (reference sequence). The CDR3 is 15 amino acids. The CDR3 sequence: CASSLAGRGGYGYTF. As DNA, the CDR3 is TGTGCCAGCAGCTTAGCGGGCAGGGGGGGCTATGGCTACACCTTC.

The CDR3 sequence is CASSLIASGGQETQYF. CDR3 coding DNA: TGTGCCAGCAGTTTGATTGCTAGCGGGGGACAAGAGACCCAGTACTTC. This chain joins TRBV28 and TRBJ2-5; TRBD2 matches 10 bases. The CDR3 is made up of 16 amino acids. Germline trimming cut 3 bases from V and 2 bases from J; bases unmatched to any gene: 6. Germline loops: CDR1 MDHEN, CDR2 SYDVKM. The full variable domain, completed using reference TRBV28 and TRBJ2-5, is DVKVTQSSRYLVKRTGEKVFLECVQDMDHENMFWYRQDPGLGLRLIYFSYDVKMKEKGDIPEGYSVSREKKERFSLILESASTNQTSMYLCASSLIASGGQETQYFGPGTRLLVL.

The V gene is TRBV5-4, the J gene TRBJ1-2, with no clear D. This CDR3 has 17 amino acids. V shed 0 bases and J shed 6 bases, with 21 bases lying between them. Germline values: CDR1 SGHNT, CDR2 YYREEE (reference sequence). CDR3 coding DNA: TGTGCCAGCAGCTTGGCAGTCAGGAGGTCATCGGAGAATGGCTACACCTTC. Protein sequence: CASSLAVRRSSENGYTF.

This chain uses TRBV9 with TRBJ2-5; 11 bases are a match to TRBD2. CDR1 SGDLS and CDR2 YYNGEE come from the germline V gene. The J segment lost 2 bases and the V segment lost 4 bases, leaving 7 bases of the junction unmatched. CDR3 size: 16 residues. This chain's CDR3 is CASSPRLAGSQETQYF. CDR3 nucleotides: TGTGCCAGCAGCCCGCGACTAGCGGGGAGTCAAGAGACCCAGTACTTC.

The J gene is TRBJ1-2, the V gene TRBV5-5, with a weak D call TRBD1 (6 bases). The CDR3 runs to 17 residues. V was shortened by 0 bases and J by 5 bases, with 20 bases between the two germline ends. Per the germline V gene, CDR1 is SGHKS and CDR2 is YYEKEE (reference sequence). CDR3 DNA: TGTGCCAGCAGCTTGGTATTGATATACGGACAGCAGTATGGCTACACCTTC. It is translated as CASSLVLIYGQQYGYTF.

This chain connects TRBV5-1 to TRBJ1-2, with TRBD1 as a possible D gene (5 bases). This CDR3 comprises 13 residues. Germline-derived CDR1 and CDR2 are SGHRS and YFSETQ. V lost 1 base to trimming and J lost 6 bases, with 10 bases between them. CDR3 residues: CASSLSTGHGYTF. The DNA of the CDR3 is TGCGCCAGCAGCTTGTCCACAGGCCATGGCTACACCTTC.

J is TRBJ2-4 and V is TRBV19, with D hard to call. This CDR3 is 16 amino acids long. V lost 0 bases and J 0 bases, leaving 9 bases between the germline ends. Germline V gives CDR1 LNHDA, CDR2 SQIVND (reference sequence). CDR3 protein: CASSIDNGIAKNIQYF. Written as DNA, the CDR3 is TGTGCCAGTAGTATAGATAACGGAATAGCCAAAAACATTCAGTACTTC.

The chain uses TRBV11-3 and TRBJ2-2; D might be TRBD1 (6 bases). This CDR3 is 16 amino acids long. Per germline, CDR1 SGHNT and CDR2 YENEEA. Deletions cut 5 bases from V and 5 bases from J, with 18 bases between. CDR3 amino acids: CASSNSIEGQTGELFF. Written as DNA, the CDR3 is TGTGCCAGCAGCAACTCCATCGAAGGACAGACCGGGGAGCTGTTTTTT.

CDR3 protein: CASSTVGTSGSEDTQYF. The DNA for the CDR3 is TGTGCCAGCAGCACCGTCGGGACTAGCGGGAGTGAGGATACGCAGTATTTT. The chain joins TRBV13 to TRBJ2-3; 14 bases fit TRBD2. This CDR3 is built from 17 residues. V lost 5 bases to trimming and J lost 6 bases; unmatched junction nucleotides: 10. The germline V gene has CDR1 PRHDT and CDR2 FYEKMQ (reference sequence). Full variable domain (remainder filled in from reference TRBV13 and TRBJ2-3): AAGVIQSPRHLIKEKRETATLKCYPIPRHDTVYWYQQGPGQDPQFLISFYEKMQSDKGSIPDRFSAQQFSDYHSELNMSSLELGDSALYFCASSTVGTSGSEDTQYFGPGTRLTVL.

The chain employs TRBV28 and TRBJ1-2; no firm D call. The length of the CDR3 is 16 residues. From germline, CDR1 is MDHEN and CDR2 SYDVKM. V was shortened by 7 bases and J by 4 bases, with 22 bases between the two germline ends. The CDR3 protein is CASTPVDPQAPYGYTF. CDR3 DNA sequence: TGTGCCAGCACCCCGGTGGACCCCCAGGCACCCTATGGCTACACCTTC.

V usage is TRBV7-3 and J usage is TRBJ2-3, with D maybe TRBD2 (5 bases). The length of the CDR3 is 15 residues. V was clipped by 1 base and J by 3 bases, with 11 bases between them. The germline V gene encodes CDR1 SGHTA and CDR2 FQGTGA. In nucleotides, the CDR3 is TGTGCCAGCAGCTTAATCGGGGAATCAACAGATACGCAGTATTTT. It specifies CASSLIGESTDTQYF.

V usage is TRBV7-8 and J usage is TRBJ2-5; 7 bases are shared with TRBD2. The J call could be wrong; TRBJ2-7 is a better fit for the DNA end. Germline CDR1 is SGHVS and CDR2 is FQNEAQ. The CDR3 is 16 amino acids. As DNA, the CDR3 is TGTGCCAGCAGCTTAGATTTTGGGGCAGGGAGGGACGAGCAGTACTTC. Translation: CASSLDFGAGRDEQYF.

This rearrangement joins TRBV7-9 to TRBJ2-7, with 11 bases aligning to TRBD1. This CDR3 spans 15 amino acids. The ends lost 4 bases at V and 3 bases at J; junction bases unmatched: 5. Germline-derived CDR1 and CDR2 are SEHNR and FQNEAQ (reference sequence). This CDR3 is CASSSADRGLYEQYF. CDR3 sequence (DNA): TGTGCCAGCAGCTCCGCGGACAGGGGGCTCTACGAGCAGTACTTC.

This clone turned up a few times. This rearrangement joins TRBV11-2 to TRBJ2-7; 7 bases agree with TRBD2. The length of the CDR3 is 14 residues. Per the germline V gene, CDR1 is SGHAT and CDR2 is FQNNGV. Trimming removed 2 bases from V and 2 bases from J; junction bases left unmatched: 3. CDR3 coding DNA: TGTGCCAGCAGCTTAAGCGGGGAAGCCTACGAGCAGTACTTC. Translated, it gives CASSLSGEAYEQYF.

This chain uses TRBV4-2 with TRBJ2-7, with 9 positions matching TRBD2. This CDR3 spans 16 amino acids. V lost 0 bases to trimming and J lost 3 bases; unmatched junction nucleotides: 6. Germline V CDR1 and CDR2: LGHNA, YNFKEQ. In nucleotides, the CDR3 is TGTGCCAGCAGCCAAGAAGATAGCGGGAGTGGCTACGAGCAGTACTTC. Translating it yields CASSQEDSGSGYEQYF.

The CDR3 loop reads CASSPTWANTGELFF. CDR3 DNA: TGTGCCAGCAGCCCAACTTGGGCTAACACCGGGGAGCTGTTTTTT. This chain links TRBV11-2 with TRBJ2-2; no clear D gene. The germline V gene has CDR1 SGHAT and CDR2 FQNNGV. The CDR3 loop spans 15 amino acids. The V end was cut by 5 bases, the J end by 2 bases, with 12 bases between.

This chain connects TRBV7-9 to TRBJ1-3; no definite D call. The CDR3 runs 16 residues. Germline V CDR1 and CDR2: SEHNR, FQNEAQ (reference sequence). The ends were cut back, 7 bases at V and 2 bases at J, with 18 bases in the middle. CDR3 sequence: CASMKAGSTTGNTIYF. Here the CDR3 DNA reads TGTGCCAGCATGAAGGCAGGTTCCACTACTGGAAACACCATATATTTT.

The chain is built from TRBV6-4 and TRBJ2-3, with 9 bases that match TRBD2. The J segment lost 2 bases and the V segment lost 4 bases, leaving 13 bases of the junction unmatched. The CDR3 sequence is 18 residues long. Germline V gives CDR1 MRHNA, CDR2 SNTAGT. CDR3 in amino acids: CASSGPGTSRFFTDTQYF. Here the CDR3 DNA reads TGTGCCAGCAGTGGCCCTGGGACTAGCCGCTTTTTCACAGATACGCAGTATTTT.